These 21 T cell receptor beta chains were all obtained from the same sample, sequenced in a study of a mutant IDH1 vaccine in newly diagnosed glioma. As to time point: baseline, week 1 (first vaccination visit). Stated treatment: pre-vaccination baseline after standard-of-care therapy. Some clones are missing from TCRdb's copy, which holds only in-frame ones; the method was immunoSEQ multiplex PCR. The sample consists of about 66,000 clones, 80% to 90% of them appearing once. The sequences come from PBMCs, collected from a glioma patient treated with radiotherapy, temozolomide or both. The receptors come from a man aged 25-45 years with glioma.

The chain employs TRBV15 and TRBJ1-2, with D maybe TRBD1 (5 bases). Trimming took 5 bases from V and 4 from J, leaving 14 bases between them. Germline CDR1 reads LNHNV; CDR2 reads YYDKDF (reference sequence). This CDR3 comprises 14 residues. In nucleotides, the CDR3 is TGTGCCACCAGCGCTTTTGGGGGGACCTATGGCTACACCTTC. This gives the protein CATSAFGGTYGYTF.

The chain links TRBV11-2 to TRBJ2-5; 11 nucleotides align to TRBD2. Germline trimming cut 1 base from V and 4 bases from J; bases unmatched to any gene: 5. Germline V gives CDR1 SGHAT, CDR2 FQNNGV. The CDR3 totals 16 residues. CDR3 sequence (DNA): TGTGCCAGCAGCTTAGCCCACACTAGCGGGGGAGAGACCCAGTACTTC. The encoded protein is CASSLAHTSGGETQYF.

The gene calls are TRBV6-1 and TRBJ1-3; 8 bases match TRBD1. Trimming cost V 7 bases and J 5 bases; bases outside gene matches: 7. Per germline, CDR1 MNHNS and CDR2 SASEGT. The CDR3 is 14 amino acids. The CDR3 loop reads CASTGQGPRNTIYF. As DNA, the CDR3 is TGTGCCAGCACCGGACAGGGCCCTAGAAACACCATATATTTT.

The rearrangement joins TRBV7-6 to TRBJ1-1; D might be TRBD1 (5 bases). CDR3 length equals 13 residues. The germline V gene has CDR1 SGHVS and CDR2 FNYEAQ. The V end was cut by 5 bases, the J end by 1 base, with 8 bases between. CDR3 coding DNA: TGTGCCAGCAGCCCGGGACGGAACACTGAAGCTTTCTTT. Encoded protein: CASSPGRNTEAFF.

This chain uses TRBV15 with TRBJ2-7; 11 nucleotides agree with TRBD2. V shed 2 bases and J 7 bases; nucleotides not matched to a gene: 7. The CDR3 consists of 15 residues. Per germline, CDR1 LNHNV and CDR2 YYDKDF (reference sequence). The CDR3 sequence: CATSRRLAGGWEQYF. Written as DNA, the CDR3 is TGTGCCACCAGCAGACGGCTAGCGGGGGGTTGGGAGCAGTACTTC.

This chain links TRBV5-8 with TRBJ1-4; no reliable D call. CDR3 length: 15 residues. Trimming shortened V by 0 bases and J by 7 bases, and 13 bases separated the two germline ends. From germline, CDR1 is SGHTS and CDR2 YDEGEE. CDR3 nucleotides: TGTGCCAGCAGCTTGGTGAGGGTTATGGGTGAAAAACTGTTTTTT. Amino acid sequence: CASSLVRVMGEKLFF.

This chain links TRBV11-2 with TRBJ2-1; no clear D gene. Germline V CDR1 and CDR2: SGHAT, FQNNGV. The CDR3 is 16 residues long. V was trimmed by 2 bases and J by 4 bases, leaving 15 bases between them. CDR3 sequence reads: CASSLLFLASYNEQFF. The CDR3 DNA follows: TGTGCCAGCAGCTTATTGTTCCTCGCCTCTTACAATGAGCAGTTCTTC.

This rearrangement joins TRBV5-1 to TRBJ2-5; 9 bases line up with TRBD1. With V trimmed by 5 bases and J by 5 bases, 13 bases remained unmatched. This CDR3 comprises 16 residues. In germline, CDR1 is SGHRS, CDR2 YFSETQ. CDR3 DNA: TGCGCCAGCAGTTTTTCCACGACAGGGGGGCGCGAGACCCAGTACTTC. Translation gives CASSFSTTGGRETQYF.

V and J are TRBV6-5 and TRBJ2-7, with a tentative D call TRBD2 (5 bases). The V and J ends lost 6 bases and 1 base respectively, with 13 bases between them. Germline V CDR1 and CDR2: MNHEY, SVGAGI. The CDR3 is 14 residues long. The CDR3 here is CASSPGRGSYEQYF. The CDR3 DNA reads as TGTGCCAGCAGCCCGGGCCGAGGGTCCTACGAGCAGTACTTC.

This chain links TRBV11-2 with TRBJ1-2, with D unclear. There are 16 residues in the CDR3. The ends were cut back, 5 bases at V and 0 bases at J, with 16 bases in the middle. The germline V gene encodes CDR1 SGHAT and CDR2 FQNNGV. The CDR3 reads CASSPIRRASNYGYTF. In DNA, the CDR3 is TGTGCCAGCAGCCCTATAAGGAGGGCATCTAACTATGGCTACACCTTC. The full variable domain, its missing parts supplied by reference TRBV11-2 and TRBJ1-2, is EAGVAQSPRYKIIEKRQSVAFWCNPISGHATLYWYQQILGQGPKLLIQFQNNGVVDDSQLPKDRFSAERLKGVDSTLKIQPAKLEDSAVYLCASSPIRRASNYGYTFGSGTRLTVV.

The V gene is TRBV6-5, the J gene TRBJ2-2; D call uncertain. Trimming pared 2 bases from V and 4 bases from J, leaving 5 bases between. The CDR3 has 13 amino acids. Germline values: CDR1 MNHEY, CDR2 SVGAGI. This CDR3 reads CASSYDGTGELFF. DNA for the CDR3: TGTGCCAGCAGTTACGACGGCACCGGGGAGCTGTTTTTT.

This rearrangement joins TRBV19 to TRBJ1-4, with 7 bases that match TRBD1. In germline, CDR1 is LNHDA, CDR2 SQIVND (reference sequence). V lost 4 bases, J lost 10 bases, and 9 bases stayed unmatched. There are 14 residues in the CDR3. The CDR3 region has the DNA TGTGCCAGTAGTACACAGGGGAAGGGTGTAAAACTGTTTTTT. It translates to CASSTQGKGVKLFF.

The chain recombines TRBV6-1 with TRBJ1-2; tentatively, D is TRBD1 (6 bases). Germline-derived CDR1 and CDR2 are MNHNS and SASEGT. The V end lost 10 bases, the J end lost 7 bases, and 22 bases lay between the germline ends. The CDR3 covers 14 residues. The CDR3 region has the DNA TGTGCCATCCATACCATCCGGCAGGGGAGTGGCTACACCTTC. Translation: CAIHTIRQGSGYTF.

In this sample, this clone turned up once. The chain combines TRBV19 with TRBJ1-2; TRBD1 might be the D (5 bases). Trimming took 10 bases from V and 5 from J, leaving 14 bases between them. CDR3 size: 12 residues. The germline V gene encodes CDR1 LNHDA and CDR2 SQIVND (reference sequence). CDR3 nucleotide sequence: TGTGCCATCGAACTGGGGGGGTATGGCTACACCTTC. This gives the protein CAIELGGYGYTF.

The chain couples TRBV4-1 to TRBJ2-2; the D gene is possibly TRBD1 (6 bases). The V gene's germline CDR1 is MGHRA and CDR2 YSYEKL. Deletions cut 5 bases from V and 2 bases from J, with 12 bases between. CDR3 length equals 15 residues. CDR3 DNA: TGCGCCAGCAGCTCTTTGACAGGAAACACCGGGGAGCTGTTTTTT. It specifies CASSSLTGNTGELFF.

V is TRBV10-3 and J is TRBJ2-3; D possibly uses TRBD1 or TRBD2 (5 bases each). The CDR3 is 14 amino acids. Germline V gives CDR1 ENHRY, CDR2 SYGVKD. V was clipped by 7 bases and J by 4 bases, with 15 bases between them. This chain's CDR3 is CAIKKGKEADTQYF. CDR3 coding DNA: TGTGCCATCAAGAAGGGGAAGGAGGCAGATACGCAGTATTTT.

This chain connects TRBV18 to TRBJ1-2; 7 nucleotides match TRBD1. With V trimmed by 3 bases and J by 6 bases, 7 bases remained unmatched. Germline V gene data show CDR1 as KGHSH and CDR2 as LQKENI. This CDR3 spans 14 amino acids. Written as DNA, the CDR3 is TGTGCCAGCTCACCCAACAGGGGATGGGATGGCTACACCTTC. Translating it yields CASSPNRGWDGYTF.

The chain recombines TRBV10-2 with TRBJ2-3; D may be TRBD2 (5 bases). CDR3 length equals 12 residues. The germline V and J ends were trimmed by 6 bases and 1 base, with 5 bases remaining between them. CDR1 and CDR2 (germline): WSHSY, SAAADI. The CDR3 spells CASSGGTDTQYF. The CDR3, as DNA: TGCGCCAGCAGCGGGGGCACAGATACGCAGTATTTT.

This clone has more than one count but fewer than ten. This chain's CDR3 is CASSPRDIPYYEQYF. The CDR3 DNA is TGTGCCAGCTCACCACGGGACATCCCCTATTACGAGCAGTACTTC. The chain employs TRBV18 and TRBJ2-7; TRBD1 might be the D (6 bases). CDR3 length: 15 amino acids. Germline V gene lookup returns CDR1 KGHSH and CDR2 LQKENI. V shed 1 base and J shed 4 bases, with 14 bases lying between them. Based on the CDR3 plus reference TRBV18 and TRBJ2-7, the full variable domain is NAGVMQNPRHLVRRRGQEARLRCSPMKGHSHVYWYRQLPEEGLKFMVYLQKENIIDESGMPKERFSAEFPKEGPSILRIQQVVRGDSAAYFCASSPRDIPYYEQYFGPGTRLTVT.

The V gene is TRBV5-1, the J gene TRBJ1-2; 8 nucleotides agree with TRBD1. This CDR3 has 14 amino acids. The J segment lost 4 bases and the V segment lost 2 bases, leaving 4 bases of the junction unmatched. Germline V gene lookup returns CDR1 SGHRS and CDR2 YFSETQ. CDR3 region: CASSFWDRTYGYTF. CDR3 nucleotides: TGCGCCAGCAGCTTTTGGGACAGGACCTATGGCTACACCTTC.

This rearrangement joins TRBV5-1 to TRBJ2-4; 12 bases are shared with TRBD1. This CDR3 region has 15 residues. V trimming: 1 base; J trimming: 10 bases; junction bases outside the gene matches: 6. The germline CDR1 and CDR2 sequences are SGHRS and YFSETQ. CDR3 residues: CASSLPGTGGPIQYF. DNA for the CDR3: TGCGCCAGCAGCTTGCCGGGGACAGGGGGCCCAATTCAGTACTTC.